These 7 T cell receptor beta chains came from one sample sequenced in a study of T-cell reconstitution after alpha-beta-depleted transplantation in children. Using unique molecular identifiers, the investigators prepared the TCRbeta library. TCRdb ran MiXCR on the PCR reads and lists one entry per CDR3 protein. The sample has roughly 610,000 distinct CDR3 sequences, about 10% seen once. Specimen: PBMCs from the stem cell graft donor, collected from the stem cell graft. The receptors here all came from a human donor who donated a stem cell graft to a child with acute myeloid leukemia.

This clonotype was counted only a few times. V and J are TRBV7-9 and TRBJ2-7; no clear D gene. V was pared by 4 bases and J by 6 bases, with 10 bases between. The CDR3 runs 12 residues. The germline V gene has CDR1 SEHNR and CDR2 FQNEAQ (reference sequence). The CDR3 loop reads CASSSANAEQYF. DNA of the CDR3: TGTGCCAGCAGCTCCGCCAATGCCGAGCAGTACTTC.

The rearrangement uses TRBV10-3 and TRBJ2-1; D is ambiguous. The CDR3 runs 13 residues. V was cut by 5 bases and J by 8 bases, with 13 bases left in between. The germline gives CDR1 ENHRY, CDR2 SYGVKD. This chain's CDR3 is CAISLAQTHEQFF. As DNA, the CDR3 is TGTGCCATCAGTCTCGCCCAGACTCATGAGCAGTTCTTC.

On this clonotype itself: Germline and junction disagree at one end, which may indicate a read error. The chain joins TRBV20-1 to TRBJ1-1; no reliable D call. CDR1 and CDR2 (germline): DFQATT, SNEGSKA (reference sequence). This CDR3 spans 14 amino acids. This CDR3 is CCASANGVNTEAFF. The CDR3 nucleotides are TGCTGTGCTAGCGCAAACGGGGTGAACACTGAAGCTTTCTTT.

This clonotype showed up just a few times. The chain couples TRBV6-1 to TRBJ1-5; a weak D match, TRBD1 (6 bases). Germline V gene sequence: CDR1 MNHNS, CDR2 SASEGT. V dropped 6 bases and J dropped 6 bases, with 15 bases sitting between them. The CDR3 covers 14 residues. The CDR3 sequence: CASSSTGWGQPQHF. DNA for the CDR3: TGTGCCAGCAGCTCAACAGGGTGGGGTCAGCCCCAGCATTTT.

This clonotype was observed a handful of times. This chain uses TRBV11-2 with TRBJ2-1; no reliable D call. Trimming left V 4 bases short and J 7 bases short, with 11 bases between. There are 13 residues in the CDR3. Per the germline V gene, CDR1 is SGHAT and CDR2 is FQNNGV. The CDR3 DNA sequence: TGTGCCAGCAGCTCCGAGATGGTAAATGAGCAGTTCTTC. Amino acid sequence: CASSSEMVNEQFF.

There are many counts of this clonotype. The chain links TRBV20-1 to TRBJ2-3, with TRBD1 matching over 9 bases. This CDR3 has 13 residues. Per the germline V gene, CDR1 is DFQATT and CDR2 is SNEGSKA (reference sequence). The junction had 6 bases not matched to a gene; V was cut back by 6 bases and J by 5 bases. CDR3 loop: CSAVTGGRDTQYF. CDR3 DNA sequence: TGCAGTGCCGTGACAGGGGGTAGAGATACGCAGTATTTT.

CDR3 nucleotides: TGCGCCAGCAGCCTCGGGGGCCCGCCCGAGATTCAGTACTTC. As protein: CASSLGGPPEIQYF. The chain is built from TRBV5-1 and TRBJ2-4; D may be TRBD1 or TRBD2 (6 bases each). The length of the CDR3 is 14 residues. Germline CDR1 is SGHRS and CDR2 is YFSETQ. Trimming left V 4 bases short and J 10 bases short, with 18 bases between.